This T cell receptor beta chain was sequenced in a study of blood T cells in healthy people across ages. J lost 2 bases, V lost 4 bases, and 11 bases had no gene match. This CDR3 spans 16 amino acids. The V gene's germline CDR1 is MDHEN and CDR2 SYDVKM. Using a J-beta primer mix together with a sample-barcoded 5' primer, a second PCR was run for about 6 to 11 cycles. Carrying 12 random nucleotides, a template-switch adaptor labeled each individual cDNA molecule. Each CDR3 protein gets one entry after TCRdb re-called the 5' RACE reads with MiXCR. The sample records fewer than 800,000 distinct CDR3 sequences, more than 20% being singletons. These records were also assigned to another study, of T cells of mothers and their children.

Sample: blood. The source is a boy aged 5-17 years in good health. This chain links TRBV28 with TRBJ2-7; 7 bases fit TRBD1. CDR3 protein: CASSSTGLLYPYEQYF. CDR3 sequence (DNA): TGTGCCAGCAGTTCGACAGGGCTTCTCTATCCCTACGAGCAGTACTTC. Based on the CDR3 plus reference TRBV28 and TRBJ2-7, the full variable domain is DVKVTQSSRYLVKRTGEKVFLECVQDMDHENMFWYRQDPGLGLRLIYFSYDVKMKEKGDIPEGYSVSREKKERFSLILESASTNQTSMYLCASSSTGLLYPYEQYFGPGTRLTVT.